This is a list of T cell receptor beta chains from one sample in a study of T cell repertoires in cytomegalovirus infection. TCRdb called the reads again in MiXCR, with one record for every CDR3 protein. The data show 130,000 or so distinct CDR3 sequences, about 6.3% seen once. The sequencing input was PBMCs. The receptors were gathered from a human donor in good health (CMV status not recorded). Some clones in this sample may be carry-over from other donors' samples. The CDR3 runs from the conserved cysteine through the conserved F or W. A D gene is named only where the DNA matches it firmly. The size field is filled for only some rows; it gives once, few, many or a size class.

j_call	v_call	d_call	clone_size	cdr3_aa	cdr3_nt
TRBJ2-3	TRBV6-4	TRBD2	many	CASSGLAGGTDTQYF	TGTGCCAGCAGTGGACTAGCGGGGGGCACAGATACGCAGTATTTT
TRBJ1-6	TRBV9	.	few	CASSSSSGLRSPLHF	TGTGCCAGCAGCTCGTCCTCAGGATTGAGATCACCCCTCCACTTT
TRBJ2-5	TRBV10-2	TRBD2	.	CASRASGGETQYF	TGCGCCAGCAGGGCTAGCGGGGGAGAGACCCAGTACTTC
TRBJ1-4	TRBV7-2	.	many	CASSSQPGTNEKLFF	TGTGCCAGCAGCTCACAACCGGGGACTAATGAAAAACTGTTTTTT
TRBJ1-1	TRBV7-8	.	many	CASSSTRDPNTEAFF	TGTGCCAGCAGCTCGACCCGGGACCCGAACACTGAAGCTTTCTTT
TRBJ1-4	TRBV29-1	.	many	CSVPRSATNEKLFF	TGCAGCGTCCCACGTAGTGCAACTAATGAAAAACTGTTTTTT
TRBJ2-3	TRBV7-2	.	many	CASSLILDTQYF	TGTGCCAGCAGCTTAATCTTAGATACGCAGTATTTT
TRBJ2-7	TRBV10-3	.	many	CASGEGEREQYF	TGTGCCTCAGGAGAGGGCGAGAGGGAGCAGTACTTC
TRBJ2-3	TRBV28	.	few	CASSLKGFVSTDTQYF	TGTGCCAGCAGTCTAAAAGGGTTTGTAAGCACAGATACGCAGTATTTT
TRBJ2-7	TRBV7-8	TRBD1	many	CASSLGGTGSSYEQYF	TGTGCCAGCAGCTTAGGTGGGACAGGGAGCTCCTACGAGCAGTACTTC
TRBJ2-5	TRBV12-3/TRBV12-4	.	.	CASSSAGSTGSETQYF	TGTGCCAGCAGTTCCGCCGGGTCCACGGGATCAGAGACCCAGTACTTC
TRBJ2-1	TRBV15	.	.	CATSRDRGSYNEQFF	TGTGCCACCAGCAGAGACAGGGGCTCCTACAATGAGCAGTTCTTC
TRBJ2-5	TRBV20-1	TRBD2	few	CSARGLAQETQYF	TGCAGTGCTAGAGGACTAGCCCAAGAGACCCAGTACTTC
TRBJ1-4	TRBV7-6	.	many	CASSRYLATNEKLFF	TGTGCCAGCAGCCGGTACCTTGCAACTAATGAAAAACTGTTTTTT
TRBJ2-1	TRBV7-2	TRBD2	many	CASSLPGLGYNEQFF	TGTGCCAGCAGCCTGCCGGGACTAGGGTACAATGAGCAGTTCTTC
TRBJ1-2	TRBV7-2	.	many	CASSLAWQGRGYTF	TGTGCCAGCAGCTTAGCGTGGCAGGGCAGGGGCTACACCTTC
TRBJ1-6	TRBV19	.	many	CASSVERTGRGSPLHF	TGTGCCAGTAGTGTTGAAAGGACGGGGAGGGGTTCACCCCTCCACTTT
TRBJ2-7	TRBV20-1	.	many	CSASGSQPQLPGYEQYF	TGCAGTGCTAGTGGGTCACAGCCCCAGCTCCCGGGTTACGAGCAGTACTTC
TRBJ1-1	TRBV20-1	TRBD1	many	CSAETGKAAEAFF	TGCAGTGCCGAGACAGGGAAGGCGGCTGAAGCTTTCTTT
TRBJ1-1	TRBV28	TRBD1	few	CASRAGTGDTEAFF	TGTGCCAGCAGGGCCGGGACAGGGGACACTGAAGCTTTCTTT
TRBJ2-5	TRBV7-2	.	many	CASRRDSQETQYF	TGTGCCAGCAGACGCGACAGCCAAGAGACCCAGTACTTC
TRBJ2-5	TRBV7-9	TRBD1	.	CASSLVTGGEETQYF	TGTGCCAGCAGCTTAGTGACAGGGGGCGAAGAGACCCAGTACTTC
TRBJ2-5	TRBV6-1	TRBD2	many	CASSEVVAGVQTQYF	TGTGCCAGCAGTGAAGTTGTAGCGGGGGTCCAGACCCAGTACTTC
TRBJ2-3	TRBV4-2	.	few	CASSQFQDTQYF	TGTGCCAGCAGCCAATTTCAAGATACGCAGTATTTT
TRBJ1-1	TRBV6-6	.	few	CASNLGGPGTEAFF	TGTGCCAGCAATCTGGGGGGCCCAGGTACTGAAGCTTTCTTT
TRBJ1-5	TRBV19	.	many	CASILRAGPYSNQPQHF	TGTGCCAGTATCCTGCGGGCTGGGCCCTATAGCAATCAGCCCCAGCATTTT
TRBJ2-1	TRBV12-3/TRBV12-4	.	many	CASSLGGLNNEQFF	TGTGCCAGCAGCCTTGGGGGTCTAAACAATGAGCAGTTCTTC
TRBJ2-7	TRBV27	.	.	CASSLSAPGNEQYF	TGTGCCAGCAGTTTATCGGCGCCGGGGAACGAGCAGTACTTC
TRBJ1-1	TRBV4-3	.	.	CASSQAGYTEAFF	TGCGCCAGCAGCCAAGCAGGGTACACTGAAGCTTTCTTT
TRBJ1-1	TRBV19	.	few	CASSIRTRETEAFF	TGTGCCAGTAGTATCCGGACAAGGGAGACTGAAGCTTTCTTT
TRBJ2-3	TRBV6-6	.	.	CASTPRHSTDTQYF	TGTGCCAGCACCCCGCGCCATAGCACAGATACGCAGTATTTT
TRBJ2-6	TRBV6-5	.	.	CASSYKISGANVLTF	TGTGCCAGCAGTTACAAGATCTCTGGGGCCAACGTCCTGACTTTC
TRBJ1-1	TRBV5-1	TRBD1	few	CASSQHGQGLNTEAFF	TGCGCCAGCAGCCAGCATGGACAGGGATTGAACACTGAAGCTTTCTTT
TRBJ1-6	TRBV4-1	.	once	CASSQGRNFGSPLHF	TGCGCCAGCAGCCAAGGCCGCAACTTTGGGTCACCCCTCCACTTT
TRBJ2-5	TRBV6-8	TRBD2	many	CASSYSVAGGRETQYF	TGTGCCAGCAGTTACTCAGTAGCGGGGGGCCGGGAGACCCAGTACTTC
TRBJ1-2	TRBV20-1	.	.	CSAPRGNYGYTF	TGCAGTGCTCCCAGGGGTAACTATGGCTACACCTTC
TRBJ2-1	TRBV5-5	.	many	CASSLVPGTQFGEQFF	TGTGCCAGCAGCCTGGTACCCGGGACACAGTTTGGCGAGCAGTTCTTC
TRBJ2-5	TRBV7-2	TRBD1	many	CASSSPLDRFQETQYF	TGTGCCAGCAGCTCCCCCCTGGACAGGTTCCAAGAGACCCAGTACTTC
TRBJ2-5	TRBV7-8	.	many	CASSTSQFQETQYF	TGTGCCAGCAGCACCTCACAGTTCCAAGAGACCCAGTACTTC
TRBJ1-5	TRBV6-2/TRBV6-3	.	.	CASSYSGGNNQPQHF	TGTGCCAGCAGTTACTCGGGTGGAAACAATCAGCCCCAGCATTTT
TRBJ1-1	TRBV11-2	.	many	CASSLRGRNTEAFF	TGTGCCAGCAGCTTAAGGGGACGGAACACTGAAGCTTTCTTT
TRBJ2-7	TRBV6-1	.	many	CASSATRTSYEQYF	TGTGCCAGCAGTGCCACCCGTACTAGCTACGAGCAGTACTTC
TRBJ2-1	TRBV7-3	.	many	CASSLSGALDFNEQFF	TGTGCCAGCAGCTTATCAGGGGCCCTCGATTTCAATGAGCAGTTCTTC
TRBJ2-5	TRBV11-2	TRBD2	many	CASSPGGGSSTETQYF	TGTGCCAGCAGCCCGGGGGGGGGGTCCTCAACCGAGACCCAGTACTTC
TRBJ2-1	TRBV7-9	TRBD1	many	CASSLVGGTGGNEQFF	TGTGCCAGCAGCTTAGTAGGAGGAACAGGGGGCAATGAGCAGTTCTTC
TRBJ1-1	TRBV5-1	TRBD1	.	CASSLGPDRGSFTEAFF	TGCGCCAGCAGCTTGGGCCCGGACAGGGGTTCCTTCACTGAAGCTTTCTTT
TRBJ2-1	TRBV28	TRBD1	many	CASSAPTGPLYNEQFF	TGTGCCAGCAGTGCCCCGACAGGGCCTTTATACAATGAGCAGTTCTTC
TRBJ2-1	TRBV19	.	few	CASKSLFKSRDNEQFF	TGTGCCAGTAAGTCGCTGTTCAAAAGTAGGGACAATGAGCAGTTCTTC